These 8 T cell receptor beta chains were all obtained from the same sample, sequenced in a study of T-cell reconstitution after alpha-beta-depleted transplantation in children. Library preparation (for TCRbeta) was performed with unique molecular identifiers. TCRdb recomputed calls from the PCR reads with MiXCR, one row per CDR3 protein. The table shows roughly 200,000 distinct CDR3 sequences, with roughly 10% occurring only once. The material sequenced was PBMCs from the stem cell graft donor, taken from the stem cell graft. These receptors originate from a human donor who donated a stem cell graft to a child with acute lymphoblastic leukemia.

This clonotype was observed at least ten times. This rearrangement joins TRBV29-1 to TRBJ2-7, with D possibly matching TRBD2 (7 bases). V was trimmed by 6 bases and J by 6 bases, leaving 21 bases between them. CDR1 is SQVTM, CDR2 ANQGSEA, per germline. This CDR3 spans 14 amino acids. The CDR3 DNA reads as TGCAGCGTGACAGTAGGGGGGGCGCAAGGCGAGCAGTACTTC. It specifies CSVTVGGAQGEQYF.

The J gene is TRBJ1-4, the V gene TRBV19; TRBD1 aligns across 8 bases. CDR3 length equals 16 residues. Trimming at V came to 3 bases and at J to 7 bases, leaving 10 bases not matched to a gene. The germline gives CDR1 LNHDA, CDR2 SQIVND (reference sequence). The CDR3 sequence is CASSIGQGLLGEKLFF. The CDR3 DNA reads TGTGCCAGTAGTATCGGACAGGGCCTTTTGGGTGAAAAACTGTTTTTT.

This chain joins TRBV12-3 or TRBV12-4 and TRBJ1-5; perhaps TRBD1 as D (5 bases). The germline V and J ends were trimmed by 5 bases and 5 bases, with 16 bases remaining between them. This CDR3 is 15 amino acids long. The CDR3 loop reads CASSDPGQGYQPQHF. CDR3 nucleotides: TGTGCCAGCAGTGACCCAGGGCAGGGCTATCAGCCCCAGCATTTT.

The chain employs TRBV10-2 and TRBJ2-1; D remains unclear. The V end was cut by 0 bases, the J end by 3 bases, with 9 bases between. Germline values: CDR1 WSHSY, CDR2 SAAADI. The CDR3 length is 15 residues. CDR3 nucleotide sequence: TGCGCCAGCAGTGAGTCGGGCCTTAACTACAATGAGCAGTTCTTC. It translates to CASSESGLNYNEQFF.

The chain couples TRBV15 to TRBJ1-3, with D uncertain. The CDR3 covers 16 residues. Germline V gene sequence: CDR1 LNHNV, CDR2 YYDKDF (reference sequence). The germline V and J ends were trimmed by 0 bases and 2 bases, with 11 bases remaining between them. CDR3 nucleotide sequence: TGTGCCACCAGCAGAGACTCCGGAGGAGCTGGAAACACCATATATTTT. Protein product: CATSRDSGGAGNTIYF.

This sequence joins TRBV7-2 and TRBJ1-1; D may be TRBD1 (5 bases). Germline V gives CDR1 SGHTA, CDR2 FQGNSA. The CDR3 has 14 amino acids. Trimming took 5 bases from V and 5 from J, leaving 15 bases between them. CDR3 region: CASSQKRGGTEAFF. CDR3 sequence (DNA): TGTGCCAGCAGCCAAAAGCGGGGGGGGACTGAAGCTTTCTTT.

This chain links TRBV6-5 with TRBJ2-5, with 9 bases aligning to TRBD1. The J segment lost 1 base and the V segment lost 2 bases, leaving 8 bases of the junction unmatched. The CDR3 spans 17 residues. Germline-derived CDR1 and CDR2 are MNHEY and SVGAGI. This CDR3 is CASSYGTGQLGQETQYF. The CDR3 DNA follows: TGTGCCAGCAGTTACGGGACAGGGCAACTGGGCCAAGAGACCCAGTACTTC.

The V call is TRBV6-5, the J call TRBJ1-2, with TRBD1 matching over 9 bases. V dropped 6 bases and J dropped 6; count of bases not matched to a gene: 8. Germline V gives CDR1 MNHEY, CDR2 SVGAGI. CDR3 length equals 14 residues. DNA of the CDR3: TGTGCCAGCAGGTTAACAGGGGGCGTAAATGGCTACACCTTC. Translating it yields CASRLTGGVNGYTF.